This paragraph covers one T cell receptor (beta chain) sequence. Participant ages covered 18 to 89 years across about 25 US areas. This sample was taken from a study of blood T cell repertoires in COVID-19. Background on the study: Symptom resolution, clearance, or two negative PCRs marked donors in Cohort 3 as recovered. PBMCs, B-cell-depleted T cells, or T cells were the source of the cDNA or gDNA that made up the material.

The CDR3 sequence is 16 residues long. Germline assignment: CDR1 KGHDR and CDR2 SFDVKD. The junction had 3 bases not matched to a gene; V was cut back by 1 base and J by 5 bases. Sequenced by immunoSEQ multiplex PCR; TCRdb stores in-frame clones only, minus some. The sample has 120,000 to 150,000 clones, over 75% seen once. The rearrangement uses TRBV24-1 and TRBJ1-4; 10 bases map to TRBD1. Material: PBMCs or T cells enriched from blood (not recorded which). This sequence was found in a man aged 45-65 years in a cohort exposed to, infected with or recovered from COVID-19 (not recorded which). Written as DNA, the CDR3 is TGTGCCACCAGTGATTTTGCGGGACAGGGGAATGAAAAACTGTTTTTT. As protein: CATSDFAGQGNEKLFF.